This TCR beta chain was sequenced in a study of cytomegalovirus exposure and HLA in healthy donors. Study-wide results and limits: Common viral pathogens seemed to be connected with several of the most significant clusters, according to a later analysis.

The CDR3 sequence is 15 residues long. Trimming left V 0 bases short and J 1 base short, with 10 bases between. Germline CDR1 is MNHEY and CDR2 is SVGAGI. In regard to this clone: Its antigen remains unidentified.

13 Jbeta primers and 60 Vbeta primers were used for the PCR. The protocol was immunoSEQ multiplex PCR, while the TCRdb copy is restricted to in-frame clones and leaves out a portion. The sample table includes over 120,000 clones. The sequence was obtained from a male donor in good health and CMV-seronegative. The sequencing input was PBMCs. V gene TRBV6-5 combines with J gene TRBJ2-7; D gene unclear. The CDR3 DNA follows: TGTGCCAGCAGTTACTCGTACCAGAAATCCTACGAGCAGTACTTC. Protein sequence: CASSYSYQKSYEQYF.